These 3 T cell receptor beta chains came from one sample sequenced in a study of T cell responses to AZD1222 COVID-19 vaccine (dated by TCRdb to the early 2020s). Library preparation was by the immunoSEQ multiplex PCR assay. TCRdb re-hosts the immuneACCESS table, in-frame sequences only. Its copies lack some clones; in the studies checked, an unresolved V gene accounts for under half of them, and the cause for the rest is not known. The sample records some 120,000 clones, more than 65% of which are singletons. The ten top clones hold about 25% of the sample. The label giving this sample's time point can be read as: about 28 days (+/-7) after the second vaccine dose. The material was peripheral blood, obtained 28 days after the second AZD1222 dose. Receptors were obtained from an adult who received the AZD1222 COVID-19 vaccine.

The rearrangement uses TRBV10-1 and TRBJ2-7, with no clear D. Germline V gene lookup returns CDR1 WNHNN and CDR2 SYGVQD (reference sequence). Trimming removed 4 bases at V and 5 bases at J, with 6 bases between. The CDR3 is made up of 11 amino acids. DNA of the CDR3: TGCGCCAGCAGTGTTAAGCACGAGCAGTACTTC. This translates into CASSVKHEQYF.

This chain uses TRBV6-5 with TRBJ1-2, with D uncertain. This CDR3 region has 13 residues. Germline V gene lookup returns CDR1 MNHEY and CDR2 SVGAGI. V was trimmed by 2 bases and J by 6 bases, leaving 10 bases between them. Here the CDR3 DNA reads TGTGCCAGCAGTTACGTGGTTGGGGATGGCTACACCTTC. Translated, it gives CASSYVVGDGYTF.

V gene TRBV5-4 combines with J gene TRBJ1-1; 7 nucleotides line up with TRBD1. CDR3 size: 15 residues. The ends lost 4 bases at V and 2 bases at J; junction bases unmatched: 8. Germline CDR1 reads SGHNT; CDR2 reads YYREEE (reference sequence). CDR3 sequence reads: CASSPIYRGNTEAFF. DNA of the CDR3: TGTGCCAGCAGCCCCATCTACAGGGGTAACACTGAAGCTTTCTTT.